The 32 T cell receptor beta chains in this list originate from one sample, sequenced in a study of blood T cell repertoires in COVID-19. Clones were read by immunoSEQ multiplex PCR, and TCRdb kept only the in-frame ones, dropping some. Here the sample spans some 100,000 clones, more than 75% being singletons. Sequencing was carried out using peripheral blood. These TCRs come from a human donor in a cohort sampled during active COVID-19.

This chain joins TRBV25-1 and TRBJ1-2, with D possibly matching TRBD1 (6 bases). Per the germline V gene, CDR1 is MGHDK and CDR2 is SYGVNS. The CDR3 is 14 amino acids. Trimming left V 2 bases short and J 6 bases short, with 13 bases between. The CDR3 bases are TGTGCCAGCAGTGAAGGGACATCCCGCCATGGCTACACCTTC. Amino acids: CASSEGTSRHGYTF.

The chain uses TRBV19 and TRBJ1-5, with a weak D call TRBD1 (5 bases). Per germline, CDR1 LNHDA and CDR2 SQIVND (reference sequence). Trimming removed 1 base from V and 5 bases from J, with 12 bases in between. The CDR3 is 15 residues long. The chain's CDR3 is CASSIAPGGDQPQHF. CDR3 nucleotide sequence: TGTGCCAGTAGTATAGCCCCGGGGGGGGATCAGCCCCAGCATTTT. Filled out from reference TRBV19 and TRBJ1-5, the complete variable domain reads DGGITQSPKYLFRKEGQNVTLSCEQNLNHDAMYWYRQDPGQGLRLIYYSQIVNDFQKGDIAEGYSVSREKKESFPLTVTSAQKNPTAFYLCASSIAPGGDQPQHFGDGTRLSIL.

The chain uses TRBV24-1 and TRBJ2-1; 7 nucleotides align to TRBD2. Trimming took 9 bases from V and 0 from J; bases not matched to a gene: 4. Germline V gene sequence: CDR1 KGHDR, CDR2 SFDVKD. There are 14 residues in the CDR3. The CDR3 loop reads CATSGGSSYNEQFF. DNA of the CDR3: TGTGCCACCTCAGGCGGGAGCTCCTACAATGAGCAGTTCTTC.

This clone was seen just once. The genes are TRBV28 and TRBJ2-7, with 11 bases matching TRBD2. There are 16 residues in the CDR3. The ends lost 4 bases at V and 2 bases at J; junction bases unmatched: 7. Germline V gene data show CDR1 as MDHEN and CDR2 as SYDVKM. The CDR3 is CASSSPGTSGAYEQYF. The CDR3 DNA sequence: TGTGCCAGCAGTTCCCCCGGGACTAGCGGTGCCTACGAGCAGTACTTC.

The chain joins TRBV4-3 to TRBJ2-7, with a possible D match to TRBD1 (5 bases). The CDR3 consists of 16 residues. The germline V gene has CDR1 LGHNA and CDR2 YSLEER. V was pared by 2 bases and J by 2 bases, with 16 bases between. For the CDR3, the DNA is TGCGCCAGCAGCCAATTGACCGGCAGACAGACCTACGAGCAGTACTTC. The encoded protein is CASSQLTGRQTYEQYF.

The chain has TRBV2 and TRBJ2-7; D may be TRBD1 (6 bases). Germline CDR1 SNHLY, CDR2 FYNNEI. This CDR3 is built from 13 residues. V was cut by 6 bases and J by 3 bases, with 12 bases left in between. The CDR3 coding sequence is TGTGCCAGCAGAAACAGGGACCGCTACGAGCAGTACTTC. It yields the protein CASRNRDRYEQYF.

This chain uses TRBV12-3 or TRBV12-4 with TRBJ1-2; TRBD1 matches 7 bases. The CDR3 has 11 amino acids. Losses at the gene ends were 4 bases for V and 10 bases for J; bases not matched to a gene: 3. The CDR3 sequence is CASSWDSHYTF. CDR3 bases: TGTGCCAGCAGTTGGGACAGCCACTACACCTTC.

The rearrangement joins TRBV4-3 to TRBJ1-5; weak D call: TRBD1 (5 bases). Trimming removed 0 bases at V and 6 bases at J, with 15 bases between. CDR3 length: 16 residues. CDR1 and CDR2 (germline): LGHNA, YSLEER. DNA for the CDR3: TGCGCCAGCAGCCAAGAGGTAATCCAGGGTATTCAGCCCCAGCATTTT. Translated, it gives CASSQEVIQGIQPQHF.

CDR3 sequence reads: CASSLGLASSYNEQFF. As DNA, the CDR3 is TGTGCCAGCAGCTTGGGACTAGCGTCTTCCTACAATGAGCAGTTCTTC. The chain uses TRBV5-4 and TRBJ2-1; 8 bases agree with TRBD2. Unmatched junction bases numbered 3, after V lost 0 bases and J lost 1 base. The CDR3 spans 16 residues. Germline V gene sequence: CDR1 SGHNT, CDR2 YYREEE (reference sequence).

The chain is built from TRBV11-2 and TRBJ2-5; 7 bases are a match to TRBD2. CDR3 length: 13 residues. The germline CDR1 and CDR2 sequences are SGHAT and FQNNGV. After removal of 5 bases from V and 9 bases from J, the junction contained 9 bases not matched to a gene. CDR3 in DNA: TGTGCCAGCAGCCAGGGACTACCCTTGGCCCAGTACTTC. Its translation: CASSQGLPLAQYF. Filled out from reference TRBV11-2 and TRBJ2-5, the complete variable domain reads EAGVAQSPRYKIIEKRQSVAFWCNPISGHATLYWYQQILGQGPKLLIQFQNNGVVDDSQLPKDRFSAERLKGVDSTLKIQPAKLEDSAVYLCASSQGLPLAQYFGPGTRLLVL.

This clone is a singleton in its sample. The V gene is TRBV19, the J gene TRBJ2-1, with no clear D. The V gene's germline CDR1 is LNHDA and CDR2 SQIVND (reference sequence). The CDR3 totals 13 residues. V lost 6 bases and J lost 4, with 10 bases in between. The CDR3 DNA reads TGTGCCAGTAGCCCGGGTCGTTACAATGAGCAGTTCTTC. The encoded protein is CASSPGRYNEQFF. The full variable domain, in which reference TRBV19 and TRBJ2-1 provide the parts outside the CDR3, is DGGITQSPKYLFRKEGQNVTLSCEQNLNHDAMYWYRQDPGQGLRLIYYSQIVNDFQKGDIAEGYSVSREKKESFPLTVTSAQKNPTAFYLCASSPGRYNEQFFGPGTRLTVL.

The genes are TRBV28 and TRBJ2-1, with D maybe TRBD2 (5 bases). The V end was cut by 7 bases, the J end by 10 bases, with 20 bases between. This CDR3 comprises 14 residues. The germline CDR1 and CDR2 sequences are MDHEN and SYDVKM. The chain's CDR3 is CASIPRRPGGEQFF. The CDR3 coding sequence is TGTGCCAGCATCCCCAGGAGGCCCGGAGGCGAGCAGTTCTTC.

This chain connects TRBV25-1 to TRBJ2-1; no clear D. This CDR3 has 13 residues. CDR1 and CDR2 (germline): MGHDK, SYGVNS. V was clipped by 2 bases and J by 1 base, with 3 bases between them. The CDR3 DNA is TGTGCCAGCAGTGAACGGTCCTACAATGAGCAGTTCTTC. Translation: CASSERSYNEQFF.

The sample holds one count of this clone. The chain combines TRBV4-3 with TRBJ2-2, with D tentatively TRBD2 (5 bases). The length of the CDR3 is 15 residues. CDR1 and CDR2 from the germline V gene are LGHNA and YSLEER. V lost 0 bases to trimming and J lost 6 bases, with 11 bases between them. CDR3 region: CASSQDGGPPGELFF. The DNA for the CDR3 is TGCGCCAGCAGCCAAGATGGAGGTCCTCCCGGGGAGCTGTTTTTT.

This chain links TRBV18 with TRBJ2-1; D might be TRBD1 (6 bases). The ends were cut back, 5 bases at V and 3 bases at J, with 14 bases in the middle. The CDR3 loop spans 15 amino acids. The germline V gene has CDR1 KGHSH and CDR2 LQKENI. The CDR3 DNA is TGTGCCAGCTCAGACCCCGGGACAATCTACAATGAGCAGTTCTTC. Amino acids: CASSDPGTIYNEQFF.

This clone has a single count. The chain recombines TRBV5-6 with TRBJ2-3, with 7 positions matching TRBD2. The CDR3 runs to 16 residues. Germline V gene lookup returns CDR1 SGHDT and CDR2 YYEEEE. Trimming removed 1 base from V and 1 base from J; junction bases left unmatched: 6. In DNA, the CDR3 is TGTGCCAGCAGCTTGACTAGCGCCTCCGGCACAGATACGCAGTATTTT. Translation gives CASSLTSASGTDTQYF.

This chain uses TRBV6-2 or TRBV6-3 with TRBJ2-7; TRBD2 is a possible D gene (6 bases). Deletions cut 0 bases from V and 5 bases from J, with 11 bases between. CDR1 and CDR2 from the germline V gene are MNHEY and SVGEGT. This CDR3 comprises 14 residues. CDR3 sequence (DNA): TGTGCCAGCAGTTACTCGTCGGGGGAAGACGAGCAGTACTTC. Its protein is CASSYSSGEDEQYF.

The chain links TRBV11-2 to TRBJ2-5; TRBD1 aligns across 11 bases. The CDR3 is 16 amino acids. Germline values: CDR1 SGHAT, CDR2 FQNNGV. The ends lost 5 bases at V and 4 bases at J; junction bases unmatched: 9. In nucleotides, the CDR3 is TGTGCCAGCAGCCCCTGGACAGGGGGCGAAGGAGAGACCCAGTACTTC. Its protein product is CASSPWTGGEGETQYF. The full variable domain, in which reference TRBV11-2 and TRBJ2-5 provide the parts outside the CDR3, is EAGVAQSPRYKIIEKRQSVAFWCNPISGHATLYWYQQILGQGPKLLIQFQNNGVVDDSQLPKDRFSAERLKGVDSTLKIQPAKLEDSAVYLCASSPWTGGEGETQYFGPGTRLLVL.

The table lists this clone with a count of one. The V and J genes are TRBV24-1 and TRBJ1-5, with D possibly TRBD1 on 5 matching bases. Deletions cut 2 bases from V and 0 bases from J, with 7 bases between. Germline CDR1 reads KGHDR; CDR2 reads SFDVKD. The CDR3 runs 15 residues. The CDR3 sequence is CATSDWGGSNQPQHF. Here the CDR3 DNA reads TGTGCCACCAGTGATTGGGGGGGTAGCAATCAGCCCCAGCATTTT.

The chain links TRBV9 to TRBJ2-3; 8 bases fit TRBD2. V shed 0 bases, J shed 3 bases, and the junction held 6 bases outside the gene matches. Germline V CDR1 and CDR2: SGDLS, YYNGEE. The length of the CDR3 is 16 residues. DNA for the CDR3: TGTGCCAGCAGCGTAGCCCCGAGCGGGGGAACAGATACGCAGTATTTT. It yields the protein CASSVAPSGGTDTQYF. Full variable domain (remainder filled in from reference TRBV9 and TRBJ2-3): DSGVTQTPKHLITATGQRVTLRCSPRSGDLSVYWYQQSLDQGLQFLIQYYNGEERAKGNILERFSAQQFPDLHSELNLSSLELGDSALYFCASSVAPSGGTDTQYFGPGTRLTVL.

This clone occurred a few times. The chain has TRBV6-4 and TRBJ2-1; a weak D match, TRBD2 (6 bases). The germline V gene encodes CDR1 MRHNA and CDR2 SNTAGT. V was trimmed by 0 bases and J by 5 bases, leaving 14 bases between them. The CDR3 spans 16 residues. CDR3 in DNA: TGTGCCAGCAGTGACTCGACGTGGCTAGCGAACAATGAGCAGTTCTTC. As protein: CASSDSTWLANNEQFF.

This clone was recorded once. The CDR3 DNA follows: TGCGCCAGCAGCCGTGGACTAGCGACAGATACGCAGTATTTT. It encodes CASSRGLATDTQYF. The rearrangement joins TRBV4-3 to TRBJ2-3, with 9 bases fitting TRBD2. Germline V gene lookup returns CDR1 LGHNA and CDR2 YSLEER. The CDR3 covers 14 residues. V shed 4 bases, J shed 3 bases, and the junction held 2 bases outside the gene matches.

The chain joins TRBV7-9 to TRBJ2-5; 7 bases map to TRBD1. This CDR3 is 15 amino acids long. With V trimmed by 5 bases and J by 2 bases, 8 bases remained unmatched. Germline loops: CDR1 SEHNR, CDR2 FQNEAQ (reference sequence). The CDR3 spells CASSQSGTAQETQYF. As DNA, the CDR3 is TGTGCCAGCAGCCAATCCGGGACAGCACAAGAGACCCAGTACTTC.

This chain joins TRBV30 and TRBJ2-4; tentatively, D is TRBD2 (5 bases). The length of the CDR3 is 13 residues. V lost 5 bases, J lost 1 base, and 9 bases lay in between. The germline gives CDR1 GTSNPN, CDR2 SVGIG (reference sequence). CDR3 loop: CAWSGSAKNIQYF. CDR3 DNA sequence: TGTGCCTGGTCGGGGAGCGCCAAAAACATTCAGTACTTC.

J is TRBJ1-1 and V is TRBV18, with TRBD1 matching 9 bases. J was trimmed by 1 base and V by 5 bases; bases with no gene match: 2. Germline lookup yields CDR1 KGHSH and CDR2 LQKENI. The CDR3 extends over 14 amino acids. As DNA, the CDR3 is TGTGCCAGCTCAGACAGGGGGAGGAACACTGAAGCTTTCTTT. It yields the protein CASSDRGRNTEAFF. The whole variable domain, filled in from reference TRBV18 and TRBJ1-1, reads NAGVMQNPRHLVRRRGQEARLRCSPMKGHSHVYWYRQLPEEGLKFMVYLQKENIIDESGMPKERFSAEFPKEGPSILRIQQVVRGDSAAYFCASSDRGRNTEAFFGQGTRLTVV.

The chain couples TRBV6-5 to TRBJ1-1; D is unresolved. CDR1 MNHEY and CDR2 SVGAGI come from the germline V gene. This CDR3 contains 14 residues. Trimming took 0 bases from V and 5 from J, leaving 10 bases between them. The CDR3 protein is CASSYSGRRTEAFF. The CDR3 region has the DNA TGTGCCAGCAGTTACTCGGGGAGGAGGACTGAAGCTTTCTTT.

The chain is built from TRBV15 and TRBJ2-5; 9 nucleotides line up with TRBD1. CDR1 is LNHNV, CDR2 YYDKDF, per germline (reference sequence). This CDR3 contains 15 residues. Trimming removed 2 bases from V and 7 bases from J; junction bases left unmatched: 8. The CDR3 reads CATSRPTGGKWTQYF. In DNA form, the CDR3 reads TGTGCCACCAGCAGACCAACAGGGGGCAAATGGACCCAGTACTTC.

The gene calls are TRBV6-2 or TRBV6-3 and TRBJ2-3; D may be TRBD2 (5 bases). This CDR3 comprises 16 residues. V lost 5 bases and J 0 bases, leaving 15 bases between the germline ends. CDR1 and CDR2 (germline): MNHEY, SVGEGT. As DNA, the CDR3 is TGTGCCAGCAGTGGACGAGTAGCGACTAGCACAGATACGCAGTATTTT. Translation: CASSGRVATSTDTQYF.

The chain employs TRBV11-1 and TRBJ1-6; 8 nucleotides agree with TRBD1. Germline trimming cut 4 bases from V and 8 bases from J; bases unmatched to any gene: 7. In germline, CDR1 is SGHAT, CDR2 FQDESV (reference sequence). CDR3 size: 15 residues. In DNA form, the CDR3 reads TGTGCCAGCAGCTCCGGGACAGGAAGCTATTCACCCCTCCACTTT. Protein: CASSSGTGSYSPLHF.

The CDR3 sequence is CASSLVQGVGPEAFF. As DNA, the CDR3 is TGTGCCAGCAGTTTAGTCCAGGGTGTGGGTCCTGAAGCTTTCTTT. The chain links TRBV27 to TRBJ1-1, with D perhaps matching TRBD1 (5 bases). The germline gives CDR1 MNHEY, CDR2 SMNVEV (reference sequence). The CDR3 totals 15 residues. Trimming took off 2 bases at V and 6 bases at J, with 16 bases between the two ends.

The chain joins TRBV5-3 to TRBJ2-1; 8 bases match TRBD2. TRBV5-3 is noted as an ORF with a role that remains uncertain. After removal of 4 bases from V and 2 bases from J, the junction contained 11 bases not matched to a gene. The CDR3 runs to 17 residues. The CDR3 DNA follows: TGTGCCAGAAGCCATATTCATCATAGCGGGACCTACAATGAGCAGTTCTTC. Its translation: CARSHIHHSGTYNEQFF.

This chain joins TRBV9 and TRBJ1-1; no clear D. Germline V gene lookup returns CDR1 SGDLS and CDR2 YYNGEE. The CDR3 covers 13 residues. The V end was cut by 0 bases, the J end by 5 bases, with 8 bases between. The CDR3 reads CASSVGSGTEAFF. In DNA, the CDR3 is TGTGCCAGCAGCGTAGGGTCGGGGACTGAAGCTTTCTTT.